Listed here are 4 T cell receptor beta chains from one sample, sequenced in a study of cytomegalovirus exposure and HLA in healthy donors. 60 Vbeta and 13 Jbeta primers were used in PCR. Here immunoSEQ multiplex PCR was the method, and the copy in TCRdb shows in-frame clones only, minus some. The sample lists approximately 75,000 clones, 84% occurring once. The sequenced sample was PBMCs. The source of these receptors is a man between 65 and 85 years old in good health and CMV-seropositive.

The chain carries TRBV21-1 and TRBJ1-4; the DNA was not compared with TRBD1, the D call given in the table. TRBV21-1 is annotated as a pseudogene. There are 16 residues in the CDR3. The DNA for the CDR3 is TGTGCCAGCAGCAAAATGCGGGGGACAGGGAGTGAAAAACTGTTTTTT. Translating it yields CASSKMRGTGSEKLFF.

The V and J genes are TRBV7-8 and TRBJ2-7; 8 nucleotides align to TRBD1. The CDR3 extends over 15 amino acids. CDR1 and CDR2 from the germline V gene are SGHVS and FQNEAQ. The V and J ends lost 7 bases and 4 bases, in that order; junction bases with no gene match: 12. The CDR3 loop reads CASTLEQGVRYEQYF. CDR3 sequence (DNA): TGTGCCAGCACCCTAGAACAGGGGGTACGGTACGAGCAGTACTTC.

This clone has a single count. This chain links TRBV21-1 with TRBJ2-7; the table's D gene call, TRBD2, was not cross checked with the DNA. TRBV21-1 is marked as a pseudogene. The CDR3 has 16 amino acids. For the CDR3, the DNA is TGTGCCAGCAGCACCCCAAACCGGGAATCCACCTACGAGCAGTACTTC. This encodes CASSTPNRESTYEQYF.

This clone has only a few counts. The chain combines TRBV7-2 with TRBJ1-5; D perhaps matches TRBD1 (5 bases). V lost 4 bases, J lost 4 bases, and 11 bases lay in between. The CDR3 is 14 residues long. Germline values: CDR1 SGHTA, CDR2 FQGNSA. As DNA, the CDR3 is TGTGCCAGCAGCTACGCGGGGGGGAATCAGCCCCAGCATTTT. It is translated as CASSYAGGNQPQHF.